A selection of T cell receptor beta chains follows, all from one sample in a study of T cell responses to AZD1222 COVID-19 vaccine. The repertoire was sequenced with immunoSEQ multiplex PCR; TCRdb's copy has only in-frame clones and lacks some. The profile shows 72,000 or so clones, around 85% of them singletons. The sample in question was peripheral blood, obtained on day 0 of AZD1222 vaccination. All receptors derive from an adult in good health. Both conserved end residues are part of each CDR3. A D gene is named only where the DNA matches it firmly. Clone size, where shown, is once, few, many, or a class for clones that have expanded.

V: TRBV20-1; D: .; size: .; J: TRBJ1-1; CDR3: CSASLGTNTEAFF; DNA: TGCAGTGCTAGTCTGGGCACGAACACTGAAGCTTTCTTT
V: TRBV13; D: .; size: .; J: TRBJ2-3; CDR3: CASSSRGSDTQYF; DNA: TGTGCCAGCAGCTCGAGGGGATCCGATACGCAGTATTTT
V: TRBV12-3/TRBV12-4; D: TRBD2; size: .; J: TRBJ2-1; CDR3: CASTLGRAGEQFF; DNA: TGTGCCAGCACTTTAGGGAGGGCCGGTGAGCAGTTCTTC
V: TRBV3-1/TRBV3-2; D: .; size: .; J: TRBJ2-5; CDR3: CASSHLGGGLETQYF; DNA: TGTGCCAGCAGCCACTTAGGGGGGGGCCTAGAGACCCAGTACTTC
V: TRBV7-2; D: TRBD2; size: .; J: TRBJ2-7; CDR3: CASSLQREFYEQYF; DNA: TGTGCCAGCAGCTTACAGCGGGAGTTCTACGAGCAGTACTTC
V: TRBV5-4; D: .; size: .; J: TRBJ2-3; CDR3: CASSLQGDTDTQYF; DNA: TGTGCCAGCAGCTTACAGGGCGACACAGATACGCAGTATTTT
V: TRBV11-2; D: .; size: .; J: TRBJ1-1; CDR3: CASSYTGSGTEAFF; DNA: TGTGCCAGCAGCTATACAGGTAGCGGCACTGAAGCTTTCTTT
V: TRBV6-2/TRBV6-3; D: TRBD1; size: .; J: TRBJ2-1; CDR3: CASSYGQEYNEQFF; DNA: TGTGCCAGCAGTTACGGACAGGAATACAATGAGCAGTTCTTC
V: TRBV19; D: TRBD1; size: .; J: TRBJ2-7; CDR3: CASSPGTGVYEQYF; DNA: TGTGCCAGTAGTCCCGGGACAGGTGTCTACGAGCAGTACTTC
V: TRBV24-1; D: .; size: .; J: TRBJ2-2; CDR3: CATSDRRSTGTHGELFF; DNA: TGTGCCACCAGTGACCGACGATCTACAGGGACCCACGGGGAGCTGTTTTTT
V: TRBV3-1/TRBV3-2; D: TRBD1; size: few; J: TRBJ1-2; CDR3: CATTRGQGYGYTF; DNA: TGTGCCACCACCAGGGGGCAGGGCTATGGCTACACCTTC
V: TRBV29-1; D: TRBD1; size: few; J: TRBJ1-3; CDR3: CSVGQGVSGNTIYF; DNA: TGCAGCGTTGGACAGGGGGTCTCTGGAAACACCATATATTTT
V: TRBV6-1; D: .; size: .; J: TRBJ2-3; CDR3: CASSVSSGSPTDTQYF; DNA: TGTGCCAGCAGTGTTTCTAGTGGGTCACCGACAGATACGCAGTATTTT
V: TRBV7-8; D: .; size: .; J: TRBJ1-5; CDR3: CASSLGGSSNQPQHF; DNA: TGTGCCAGCAGCTTAGGGGGGTCAAGCAATCAGCCCCAGCATTTT
V: TRBV11-3; D: .; size: .; J: TRBJ2-2; CDR3: CASSSYGRTKNTGELFF; DNA: TGTGCCAGCAGCTCGTACGGAAGGACTAAGAACACCGGGGAGCTGTTTTTT
V: TRBV3-1/TRBV3-2; D: .; size: .; J: TRBJ1-2; CDR3: CASSLSGDPPYGYTF; DNA: TGTGCCAGCAGCCTCTCAGGGGATCCTCCCTATGGCTACACCTTC
V: TRBV7-2; D: .; size: .; J: TRBJ2-2; CDR3: CASSTTSGLSTGELFF; DNA: TGTGCCAGCAGCACAACCTCAGGGTTATCGACCGGGGAGCTGTTTTTT
V: TRBV5-4; D: .; size: .; J: TRBJ2-7; CDR3: CASSPGARSDEQYF; DNA: TGTGCCAGCAGCCCCGGGGCCAGAAGCGACGAGCAGTACTTC
V: TRBV7-3; D: .; size: .; J: TRBJ2-2; CDR3: CASSFSMTSELFF; DNA: TGTGCCAGCAGCTTCAGCATGACATCGGAGCTGTTTTTT
V: TRBV27; D: TRBD1; size: .; J: TRBJ1-6; CDR3: CASSLRDSYSPLHF; DNA: TGTGCCAGCAGTCTCCGGGACAGTTATTCACCCCTCCACTTT
V: TRBV27; D: .; size: few; J: TRBJ1-3; CDR3: CASSLTSSGNTIYF; DNA: TGTGCCAGCAGTTTAACGAGCTCTGGAAACACCATATATTTT
V: TRBV6-5; D: .; size: .; J: TRBJ2-3; CDR3: CAYKSVSSTDTQYF; DNA: TGTGCTTATAAGTCGGTCTCTAGCACAGATACGCAGTATTTT
V: TRBV14; D: .; size: .; J: TRBJ2-5; CDR3: CASSQDMEVGGPGTQYF; DNA: TGTGCCAGCAGCCAAGATATGGAGGTGGGAGGACCTGGGACCCAGTACTTC
V: TRBV2; D: .; size: .; J: TRBJ2-5; CDR3: CASSVPIQETQYF; DNA: TGTGCCAGCAGTGTACCCATTCAAGAGACCCAGTACTTC
V: TRBV5-1; D: TRBD1; size: .; J: TRBJ2-4; CDR3: CASSSTGAENIQYF; DNA: TGCGCCAGCAGCTCAACAGGGGCGGAAAACATTCAGTACTTC
V: TRBV5-1; D: .; size: .; J: TRBJ2-3; CDR3: CASSRGRDTDTQYF; DNA: TGCGCCAGCTCGCGGGGGCGTGACACAGATACGCAGTATTTT
V: TRBV3-1/TRBV3-2; D: TRBD2; size: once; J: TRBJ2-1; CDR3: CASSQGHRGRSYNEQFF; DNA: TGTGCCAGCAGCCAAGGTCATCGCGGGAGGTCCTACAATGAGCAGTTCTTC
V: TRBV18; D: TRBD1; size: .; J: TRBJ1-2; CDR3: CASSPQRPRTGGNGYTF; DNA: TGTGCCAGCTCACCACAAAGGCCCCGGACAGGGGGAAATGGCTACACCTTC
V: TRBV25-1; D: .; size: few; J: TRBJ1-2; CDR3: CASSESRGRPSDGYTF; DNA: TGTGCCAGCAGTGAAAGCCGGGGCAGACCCTCTGATGGCTACACCTTC
V: TRBV5-6; D: .; size: .; J: TRBJ2-3; CDR3: CASSFEIGLLTTSTDTQYF; DNA: TGTGCCAGCAGCTTTGAAATAGGATTACTTACGACTAGCACAGATACGCAGTATTTT
V: TRBV18; D: .; size: .; J: TRBJ2-1; CDR3: CASSPPGHPGENEQFF; DNA: TGTGCCAGCTCACCACCGGGACATCCCGGCGAAAATGAGCAGTTCTTC
V: TRBV19; D: .; size: .; J: TRBJ1-6; CDR3: CASSIVTSFNSPLHF; DNA: TGTGCCAGTAGTATAGTTACAAGTTTCAATTCACCCCTCCACTTT
V: TRBV19; D: TRBD2; size: .; J: TRBJ2-2; CDR3: CASRLAGELNTGELFF; DNA: TGTGCCAGCCGCTTAGCGGGAGAGCTGAACACCGGGGAGCTGTTTTTT
V: TRBV7-9; D: .; size: .; J: TRBJ1-2; CDR3: CASSPLGGGALHGYTF; DNA: TGTGCCAGCAGCCCTCTTGGGGGGGGCGCGCTCCATGGCTACACCTTC
V: TRBV29-1; D: .; size: .; J: TRBJ1-1; CDR3: CSVPSRGMNTEAFF; DNA: TGCAGCGTCCCCTCTCGAGGAATGAACACTGAAGCTTTCTTT
V: TRBV3-1/TRBV3-2; D: .; size: .; J: TRBJ2-3; CDR3: CASSQGVGTQYF; DNA: TGTGCCAGCAGCCAAGGTGTAGGTACGCAGTATTTT
V: TRBV25-1; D: TRBD1; size: few; J: TRBJ2-1; CDR3: CASSDRDRGLIEQFF; DNA: TGTGCCAGCAGTGACCGGGACAGGGGGCTGATTGAGCAGTTCTTC
V: TRBV7-3; D: TRBD1; size: .; J: TRBJ1-2; CDR3: CASSPGQGANGYTF; DNA: TGTGCCAGCAGCCCAGGACAGGGGGCGAATGGCTACACCTTC
V: TRBV12-5; D: .; size: .; J: TRBJ2-3; CDR3: CASGFGAYSTDTQYF; DNA: TGTGCTAGTGGTTTCGGGGCCTATAGCACAGATACGCAGTATTTT
V: TRBV5-4; D: TRBD1; size: once; J: TRBJ1-4; CDR3: CASSQQGAQEKLFF; DNA: TGTGCCAGCAGCCAACAGGGGGCCCAGGAAAAACTGTTTTTT
V: TRBV7-6; D: TRBD1; size: .; J: TRBJ2-7; CDR3: CASSLARRQGPYEQYF; DNA: TGTGCCAGCAGCTTAGCCCGACGACAGGGTCCATACGAGCAGTACTTC
V: TRBV7-3; D: .; size: .; J: TRBJ1-3; CDR3: CASSLRRRDQLGAGDGPGNTIYF; DNA: TGTGCCAGCAGCTTAAGGCGTCGGGATCAGCTAGGCGCAGGGGATGGACCGGGAAACACCATATATTTT
V: TRBV19; D: .; size: .; J: TRBJ2-2; CDR3: CASFYTGELFF; DNA: TGTGCCAGTTTTTACACCGGGGAGCTGTTTTTT
V: TRBV11-3; D: .; size: .; J: TRBJ2-5; CDR3: CASSTTRGETQYF; DNA: TGTGCCAGCAGCACTACTAGAGGAGAGACCCAGTACTTC
V: TRBV24-1; D: TRBD1; size: .; J: TRBJ2-1; CDR3: CATTSGGREQFF; DNA: TGTGCCACCACCTCAGGGGGCCGTGAGCAGTTCTTC
V: TRBV19; D: TRBD2; size: .; J: TRBJ2-3; CDR3: CASKGRADTQYF; DNA: TGTGCCAGTAAGGGGAGGGCAGATACGCAGTATTTT
V: TRBV29-1; D: .; size: .; J: TRBJ2-5; CDR3: CSATGQLQETQYF; DNA: TGCAGCGCAACAGGACAGCTCCAAGAGACCCAGTACTTC
V: TRBV18; D: TRBD2; size: .; J: TRBJ2-7; CDR3: CASSRDSGPYEQYF; DNA: TGTGCCAGCTCACGAGATAGCGGGCCTTACGAGCAGTACTTC
V: TRBV3-1/TRBV3-2; D: .; size: few; J: TRBJ1-1; CDR3: CASSHLGGTEAFF; DNA: TGTGCCAGCAGCCACTTAGGAGGGACTGAAGCTTTCTTT
V: TRBV5-1; D: .; size: .; J: TRBJ2-7; CDR3: CASSLLGQTGEQYF; DNA: TGCGCCAGCAGCTTGCTAGGCCAAACCGGCGAGCAGTACTTC
V: TRBV19; D: .; size: .; J: TRBJ2-3; CDR3: CASTQGGDTQYF; DNA: TGTGCCAGTACCCAAGGGGGAGATACGCAGTATTTT
V: TRBV5-1; D: .; size: few; J: TRBJ2-3; CDR3: CASSFIYTTDTQYF; DNA: TGCGCCAGCAGCTTTATTTATACCACAGATACGCAGTATTTT
V: TRBV4-1; D: TRBD2; size: .; J: TRBJ2-7; CDR3: CASSQERGASSYEQYF; DNA: TGCGCCAGCAGCCAAGAGCGGGGGGCAAGCTCCTACGAGCAGTACTTC
V: TRBV19; D: .; size: .; J: TRBJ2-7; CDR3: CASTSGTGSYEQYF; DNA: TGTGCCAGTACCTCCGGGACCGGCTCCTACGAGCAGTACTTC
V: TRBV18; D: .; size: .; J: TRBJ1-1; CDR3: CASSLYRPNGGSIEAFF; DNA: TGTGCCAGCTCCCTCTACCGGCCAAACGGGGGCTCAATTGAAGCTTTCTTT